This T cell receptor beta chain was captured in a study of T cells after yellow fever vaccination. V lost 4 bases and J lost 10, with 18 bases in between. The CDR3 covers 14 residues. The germline V gene has CDR1 SGDLS and CDR2 YYNGEE. MiXCR, run by TCRdb on the 5' RACE reads, gives a single entry per CDR3 protein. Found here are just under 600,000 distinct CDR3 sequences, roughly 12% of them singletons; the top ten hold about an eighth. This clonotype turned up a few times. This receptor was taken from a man aged 25-45 years who received the YFV17D yellow fever vaccine. The specimen was PBMCs, collected on the day of the yellow fever booster vaccination. The rearrangement links TRBV9 to TRBJ2-1; D might be TRBD1 (6 bases). The CDR3 loop is CASSSSTGIGEQFF. The CDR3 DNA reads as TGTGCCAGCAGCTCGAGTACAGGGATCGGGGAGCAGTTCTTC.